This T cell receptor (beta chain) was recorded in a study of blood T cell repertoires in COVID-19. Study summary: Whether acute or convalescent, the COVID-19 samples came from the United States, Italy and Spain.

Per the authors' pipeline: Using reference gene primer amplification, nucleated cell counts were estimated. TCRdb's table, derived via immunoSEQ multiplex PCR, lists solely in-frame clones and lacks some. V and J calls plus clone size are reproduced from that table; the DNA served to infer D and trimming. The sample holds over 100,000 clones, 79% seen once. The CDR3 is 15 amino acids. The germline CDR1 and CDR2 sequences are SGHNT and YYREEE (reference sequence). Trimming removed 2 bases at V and 1 base at J, with 12 bases between. The sequencing sample was made of peripheral blood. The chain joins TRBV5-4 to TRBJ1-1, with D possibly being TRBD1 (6 bases). The receptor was isolated from a woman older than 75 with acute or convalescent COVID-19. CDR3 in DNA: TGTGCCAGCAGCTTAGACAGGTGGAAGAACACTGAAGCTTTCTTT. Translated, it gives CASSLDRWKNTEAFF.